Listed here are 20 T cell receptor beta chains from one sample, sequenced in a study of cytomegalovirus exposure and HLA in healthy donors. A multiplex PCR was run with 60 Vbeta primers and 13 Jbeta primers. Assay used: immunoSEQ multiplex PCR; TCRdb lists only in-frame clones, some missing. The table includes roughly 180,000 clones, roughly 84% detected once. Input material: PBMCs. The receptor source for this set is a male donor in good health and CMV-seronegative.

This chain joins TRBV19 and TRBJ1-2, with D tentatively TRBD1 (5 bases). V lost 10 bases and J lost 5, with 14 bases in between. Germline-derived CDR1 and CDR2 are LNHDA and SQIVND (reference sequence). The CDR3 length is 12 residues. CDR3 nucleotide sequence: TGTGCCACCCGGACGGGGGGATATGGCTACACCTTC. Translation gives CATRTGGYGYTF.

This chain joins TRBV6-1 and TRBJ1-5; D remains unclear. The CDR3 has 14 residues. V lost 4 bases to trimming and J lost 4 bases, with 11 bases between them. CDR1 is MNHNS, CDR2 SASEGT, per germline. The CDR3 DNA reads as TGTGCCAGCAGTGCAAACAGTTTGAATCAGCCCCAGCATTTT. This gives the protein CASSANSLNQPQHF.

J is TRBJ2-2 and V is TRBV10-3; tentative D call: TRBD1 (5 bases). Germline V CDR1 and CDR2: ENHRY, SYGVKD. This CDR3 has 17 residues. Trimming cost V 10 bases and J 2 bases, with 23 bases left between them. Here the CDR3 reads CATQSRGAPKNTGELFF. CDR3 nucleotide sequence: TGTGCCACCCAATCGCGTGGGGCCCCAAAAAACACCGGGGAGCTGTTTTTT.

The chain has TRBV2 and TRBJ1-2, with TRBD1 as a possible D gene (5 bases). V was shortened by 3 bases and J by 4 bases, with 12 bases between the two germline ends. Germline CDR1 SNHLY, CDR2 FYNNEI. The CDR3 runs to 14 residues. Here the CDR3 DNA reads TGTGCCAGCAGTGAGGGTCAGGGCGGCTATGGCTACACCTTC. Its translation: CASSEGQGGYGYTF. Full variable domain (remainder filled in from reference TRBV2 and TRBJ1-2): EPEVTQTPSHQVTQMGQEVILRCVPISNHLYFYWYRQILGQKVEFLVSFYNNEISEKSEIFDDQFSVERPDGSNFTLKIRSTKLEDSAMYFCASSEGQGGYGYTFGSGTRLTVV.

This clone was seen just once. The V and J genes are TRBV28 and TRBJ2-7, with 11 nucleotides matching TRBD2. Per germline, CDR1 MDHEN and CDR2 SYDVKM. Trimming at V came to 8 bases and at J to 9 bases, leaving 15 bases not matched to a gene. CDR3 length equals 15 residues. In nucleotides, the CDR3 is TGTGCCAGCTGCGGGACTAGCGGAGCCCCTTTTCTGCAGTACTTC. Protein sequence: CASCGTSGAPFLQYF.

The chain couples TRBV6-1 to TRBJ2-6; D is perhaps TRBD2 (6 bases). This CDR3 spans 15 amino acids. The V gene lost 9 bases and the J gene lost 0 bases, with 12 bases spanning the gap. CDR1 is MNHNS, CDR2 SASEGT, per germline. CDR3 DNA: TGTGCCAGGGGAGGTGGGGCCTCTGGGGCCAACGTCCTGACTTTC. This codes for CARGGGASGANVLTF.

This clone was counted only a few times. The chain employs TRBV6-6 and TRBJ1-2; D unclear. V was shortened by 5 bases and J by 8 bases, with 15 bases between the two germline ends. This CDR3 has 13 amino acids. Per germline, CDR1 MNHNY and CDR2 SVGAGI (reference sequence). CDR3 DNA: TGTGCCAGCAGTCCGGACGGGGAGTACGGCTACACCTTC. Residues: CASSPDGEYGYTF.

The V call is TRBV5-1, the J call TRBJ1-1, with D unresolved. This CDR3 contains 14 residues. Germline V gene data show CDR1 as SGHRS and CDR2 as YFSETQ. V was clipped by 0 bases and J by 1 base, with 7 bases between them. The CDR3 DNA follows: TGCGCCAGCAGCTTGGCCGCAGGGAACACTGAAGCTTTCTTT. It is translated as CASSLAAGNTEAFF.

Points on this clone: Relative to the germline gene, one junction end is altered; a read error may explain this. The chain links TRBV7-9 to TRBJ1-5; 7 nucleotides match TRBD1. Per the germline V gene, CDR1 is SEHNR and CDR2 is FQNEAQ (reference sequence). This CDR3 has 15 residues. The chain's CDR3 is CSSSEAGGLGQPQHF. As DNA, the CDR3 is TGTTCCAGCAGCGAGGCAGGGGGTCTGGGACAGCCCCAGCATTTT.

The gene calls are TRBV4-2 and TRBJ1-1; no firm D call. Trimming shortened V by 0 bases and J by 5 bases, and 7 bases separated the two germline ends. There are 13 residues in the CDR3. Germline V gene sequence: CDR1 LGHNA, CDR2 YNFKEQ. As DNA, the CDR3 is TGTGCCAGCAGCCAAGAGGGAGAAACTGAAGCTTTCTTT. Translated, it gives CASSQEGETEAFF.

The rearrangement joins TRBV20-1 to TRBJ2-7, with TRBD2 as a possible D gene (5 bases). CDR1 and CDR2 (germline): DFQATT, SNEGSKA (reference sequence). This CDR3 is built from 10 residues. V was cut by 3 bases and J by 7 bases, with 7 bases left in between. The CDR3 spells CSASRGEQYF. CDR3 coding DNA: TGCAGTGCTAGCCGGGGAGAGCAGTACTTC.

This clone was recorded once. The V and J genes are TRBV11-2 and TRBJ2-3; D is unresolved. V lost 4 bases and J lost 0, with 8 bases in between. The germline gives CDR1 SGHAT, CDR2 FQNNGV. This CDR3 is built from 14 residues. CDR3 in DNA: TGTGCCAGCAGCTCGTGGCTTAGCACAGATACGCAGTATTTT. Its translation is CASSSWLSTDTQYF.

The chain joins TRBV11-2 to TRBJ2-7, with TRBD2 as a possible D gene (6 bases). This CDR3 is built from 17 residues. From germline, CDR1 is SGHAT and CDR2 FQNNGV. Trimming took 5 bases from V and 3 from J, leaving 23 bases between them. This chain's CDR3 is CASSRLIAGSPGYEQYF. The CDR3, as DNA: TGTGCCAGCAGCCGTCTCATAGCCGGGAGCCCAGGCTACGAGCAGTACTTC.

J is TRBJ2-7 and V is TRBV7-9; 7 bases align to TRBD1. CDR3 length equals 15 residues. The V and J ends lost 4 bases and 3 bases, in that order; junction bases with no gene match: 9. Per germline, CDR1 SEHNR and CDR2 FQNEAQ (reference sequence). Written as DNA, the CDR3 is TGTGCCAGCAGCTCTAGGACCAGGGGGTTCTACGAGCAGTACTTC. Translating it yields CASSSRTRGFYEQYF.

This chain links TRBV6-5 with TRBJ2-1, with TRBD2 matching 11 bases. V was clipped by 6 bases and J by 7 bases; unmatched bases: 8. Per the germline V gene, CDR1 is MNHEY and CDR2 is SVGAGI. The CDR3 has 15 amino acids. CDR3 protein: CASRHPGLAANEQFF. In nucleotides, the CDR3 is TGTGCCAGCAGACATCCGGGACTAGCGGCGAATGAGCAGTTCTTC.

This clone was picked up a small number of times. The rearrangement links TRBV6-1 to TRBJ1-5, with D possibly matching TRBD1 (6 bases). There are 15 residues in the CDR3. Per germline, CDR1 MNHNS and CDR2 SASEGT. V lost 5 bases and J lost 0, with 11 bases in between. The CDR3 nucleotides read TGTGCCAGCAGTAGGGGACATTCTAGCAATCAGCCCCAGCATTTT. It is translated as CASSRGHSSNQPQHF.

The chain has TRBV5-4 and TRBJ1-5; D is perhaps TRBD1 (5 bases). V shed 1 base and J shed 6 bases, with 11 bases lying between them. The CDR3 contains 14 residues. CDR1 is SGHNT and CDR2 is YYREEE in the germline V gene (reference sequence). CDR3 residues: CASSLIGEGQPQHF. CDR3 sequence (DNA): TGTGCCAGCAGCTTGATAGGGGAGGGTCAGCCCCAGCATTTT.

The chain couples TRBV28 to TRBJ2-5, with TRBD1 matching over 7 bases. Germline V gene lookup returns CDR1 MDHEN and CDR2 SYDVKM. With 5 bases clipped from V and 4 bases from J, the junction kept 22 bases outside the gene matches. This CDR3 region has 19 residues. CDR3 residues: CASSPTGTAFDLRRETQYF. The DNA for the CDR3 is TGTGCCAGCAGTCCGACCGGGACAGCTTTCGACCTTCGCCGAGAGACCCAGTACTTC.

This clone was detected only a few times. Here the CDR3 DNA reads TGTGCCAGCAGCCAAGGCGACAGGAGCTCCTACAATGAGCAGTTCTTC. Encoded protein: CASSQGDRSSYNEQFF. The V call is TRBV4-2, the J call TRBJ2-1; possible D gene TRBD1, 6 bases. The CDR3 runs 16 residues. Per germline, CDR1 LGHNA and CDR2 YNFKEQ. V lost 1 base, J lost 0 bases, and 10 bases lay in between.

The chain has TRBV7-9 and TRBJ2-3; the D gene is possibly TRBD2 (6 bases). Trimming took off 6 bases at V and 4 bases at J, with 20 bases between the two ends. The germline V gene encodes CDR1 SEHNR and CDR2 FQNEAQ (reference sequence). The CDR3 is made up of 16 amino acids. The CDR3 loop is CASRVSPTGGADTQYF. Here the CDR3 DNA reads TGTGCCAGCAGAGTATCCCCCACAGGAGGGGCAGATACGCAGTATTTT.